Following are 20 T cell receptor beta chains from one sample sequenced in a study of T cells after yellow fever vaccination. MiXCR, applied by TCRdb to the 5' RACE reads, yields one record per CDR3 protein. The table records roughly 500,000 distinct CDR3 sequences, under 25% of them present only once. Sample: PBMCs, taken 15 days after the yellow fever booster vaccination. All receptors come from a man under 40 who received the YFV17D yellow fever vaccine.

This clonotype was detected only a few times. The chain couples TRBV20-1 to TRBJ2-5; tentatively, D is TRBD1 (5 bases). Germline values: CDR1 DFQATT, CDR2 SNEGSKA (reference sequence). The CDR3 extends over 16 amino acids. The V end was cut by 2 bases, the J end by 5 bases, with 21 bases between. As DNA, the CDR3 is TGCAGTGCTAGATCCCCCTCTCGTGGGGCCGGGGAGACCCAGTACTTC. This translates into CSARSPSRGAGETQYF.

This clonotype was counted between two and nine times. The chain uses TRBV20-1 and TRBJ2-1; tentatively, D is TRBD1 (5 bases). Germline lookup yields CDR1 DFQATT and CDR2 SNEGSKA (reference sequence). Trimming pared 4 bases from V and 5 bases from J, leaving 6 bases between. The CDR3 is made up of 11 amino acids. The CDR3 bases are TGCAGTGCTACAGGGAACAATGAGCAGTTCTTC. It yields the protein CSATGNNEQFF.

This clonotype came up a few times. The chain is built from TRBV9 and TRBJ2-2; 9 nucleotides match TRBD2. This CDR3 spans 15 amino acids. Germline CDR1 reads SGDLS; CDR2 reads YYNGEE. Trimming removed 4 bases from V and 0 bases from J; junction bases left unmatched: 1. CDR3 bases: TGTGCCAGCAGCCGGACTAGCGCGAACACCGGGGAGCTGTTTTTT. Protein sequence: CASSRTSANTGELFF.

The chain couples TRBV4-3 to TRBJ1-5; no clear D. The length of the CDR3 is 15 residues. Trimming removed 3 bases from V and 7 bases from J, with 16 bases in between. Germline CDR1 is LGHNA and CDR2 is YSLEER. CDR3 coding DNA: TGCGCCAGCAGCCAGGACGGAGCCGGAGGGCAGCCCCAGCATTTT. This gives the protein CASSQDGAGGQPQHF.

The CDR3 reads CSAGAGQGKNIQYF. As DNA, the CDR3 is TGCAGTGCTGGTGCGGGACAGGGGAAAAACATTCAGTACTTC. The chain has TRBV20-1 and TRBJ2-4; 10 bases match TRBD1. The CDR3 sequence is 14 residues long. Trimming at V came to 5 bases and at J to 4 bases, leaving 5 bases not matched to a gene. Germline CDR1 reads DFQATT; CDR2 reads SNEGSKA (reference sequence).

The rearrangement uses TRBV11-2 and TRBJ2-5; no firm D call. The length of the CDR3 is 13 residues. Trimming stripped 6 bases from V and 4 bases from J, with 12 bases between. The germline V gene has CDR1 SGHAT and CDR2 FQNNGV. The CDR3 reads CASSSNGRETQYF. The CDR3 DNA follows: TGTGCCAGCAGTTCCAACGGAAGAGAGACCCAGTACTTC. Full variable domain (missing parts from reference TRBV11-2 and TRBJ2-5): EAGVAQSPRYKIIEKRQSVAFWCNPISGHATLYWYQQILGQGPKLLIQFQNNGVVDDSQLPKDRFSAERLKGVDSTLKIQPAKLEDSAVYLCASSSNGRETQYFGPGTRLLVL.

The chain joins TRBV4-3 to TRBJ1-3, with D perhaps TRBD1 (6 bases). The CDR3 has 16 residues. The germline CDR1 and CDR2 sequences are LGHNA and YSLEER. Trimming stripped 1 base from V and 2 bases from J, with 12 bases between. CDR3 sequence (DNA): TGCGCCAGCAGCCAAGGAGTTACAGGGACTGGAAACACCATATATTTT. It codes for CASSQGVTGTGNTIYF.

The sample holds a few counts of this clonotype. J is TRBJ2-1 and V is TRBV9, with a weak D call TRBD2 (5 bases). The CDR3 length is 13 residues. With 0 bases removed from V and 10 bases from J, the gap between germline ends came to 11 bases. Germline V gives CDR1 SGDLS, CDR2 YYNGEE. The CDR3 DNA reads TGTGCCAGCAGCGTAGACCCGACTAAGGAGCAGTTCTTC. It codes for CASSVDPTKEQFF.

This clonotype was counted many times. The J gene is TRBJ1-1, the V gene TRBV29-1; possibly TRBD1 for D (5 bases). Trimming removed 4 bases from V and 0 bases from J, with 12 bases in between. Germline CDR1 and CDR2: SQVTM and ANQGSEA. The CDR3 runs to 14 residues. CDR3 loop: CSVVRGGVNTEAFF. CDR3 in DNA: TGCAGCGTTGTGAGGGGTGGCGTGAACACTGAAGCTTTCTTT.

This clonotype was detected only a few times. The chain is built from TRBV12-3 or TRBV12-4 and TRBJ2-3; D unresolved. The CDR3 has 14 residues. V lost 5 bases and J lost 2, with 11 bases in between. The CDR3 sequence: CASSLTSLTDTQYF. The CDR3 DNA is TGTGCCAGCAGTCTGACTTCCCTCACAGATACGCAGTATTTT.

This clonotype has a handful of counts. This CDR3 reads CASSHGTSLQETQYF. The CDR3 bases are TGTGCCAGCAGCCACGGGACTAGCCTCCAAGAGACCCAGTACTTC. The chain combines TRBV12-3 or TRBV12-4 with TRBJ2-5; 9 bases are a match to TRBD2. The CDR3 covers 15 residues. V lost 6 bases, J lost 1 base, and 6 bases stayed unmatched.

This clonotype came up a few times. This chain uses TRBV9 with TRBJ2-2, with 10 nucleotides matching TRBD2. J lost 5 bases, V lost 0 bases, and 4 bases had no gene match. Germline V gives CDR1 SGDLS, CDR2 YYNGEE. This CDR3 comprises 16 residues. The CDR3 is CASSVGLAGVTGELFF. The CDR3 DNA reads as TGTGCCAGCAGCGTAGGTCTAGCGGGAGTAACCGGGGAGCTGTTTTTT.

This clonotype was found a few times. The J gene is TRBJ2-1, the V gene TRBV6-2 or TRBV6-3, with D perhaps given as TRBD1 or TRBD2 (6 bases each). Deletions cut 6 bases from V and 4 bases from J, with 19 bases between. Germline lookup yields CDR1 MNHEY and CDR2 SVGEGT. This CDR3 region has 16 residues. CDR3 DNA: TGTGCCAGCAGCCGGCTGGGGGGCGCGACATACAATGAGCAGTTCTTC. This translates into CASSRLGGATYNEQFF.

This chain joins TRBV7-9 and TRBJ2-2; D perhaps matches TRBD1 (5 bases). V lost 3 bases and J 4 bases, leaving 12 bases between the germline ends. The CDR3 has 15 residues. Germline assignment: CDR1 SEHNR and CDR2 FQNEAQ (reference sequence). The CDR3 region has the DNA TGTGCCAGCAGCTTCCAGGGTCAAAGCACCGGGGAGCTGTTTTTT. It codes for CASSFQGQSTGELFF.

Many counts were recorded for this clonotype. J is TRBJ1-1 and V is TRBV6-2 or TRBV6-3; D is undetermined. V lost 2 bases and J lost 0, with 4 bases in between. The germline V gene encodes CDR1 MNHEY and CDR2 SVGEGT. The CDR3 totals 13 residues. CDR3 protein: CASSYRLNTEAFF. The DNA of the CDR3 is TGTGCCAGCAGTTACCGTCTGAACACTGAAGCTTTCTTT.

The V gene is TRBV6-1, the J gene TRBJ2-2; weak D call: TRBD1 (6 bases). The germline V and J ends were trimmed by 8 bases and 4 bases, with 14 bases remaining between them. Germline values: CDR1 MNHNS, CDR2 SASEGT. The length of the CDR3 is 14 residues. The CDR3 sequence: CASAGQLFTGELFF. DNA of the CDR3: TGTGCCAGCGCCGGACAGTTATTCACCGGGGAGCTGTTTTTT.

This clonotype has ten or more counts. J is TRBJ2-7 and V is TRBV7-2; D possibly corresponds to TRBD2 (6 bases). V dropped 7 bases and J dropped 5 bases, with 18 bases sitting between them. CDR3 length equals 14 residues. CDR1 is SGHTA, CDR2 FQGNSA, per germline. Here the CDR3 reads CASTTYAGTNEQYF. DNA for the CDR3: TGTGCCAGCACCACATACGCGGGAACGAACGAGCAGTACTTC.

This clonotype has just a few counts. The gene calls are TRBV19 and TRBJ2-3; 9 positions match TRBD2. V trimming: 9 bases; J trimming: 3 bases; junction bases outside the gene matches: 4. CDR1 LNHDA and CDR2 SQIVND come from the germline V gene (reference sequence). The CDR3 extends over 13 amino acids. The CDR3 loop is CASAAGGTDTQYF. DNA of the CDR3: TGTGCCAGCGCAGCGGGAGGTACAGATACGCAGTATTTT. Complete variable domain (other parts from reference TRBV19 and TRBJ2-3): DGGITQSPKYLFRKEGQNVTLSCEQNLNHDAMYWYRQDPGQGLRLIYYSQIVNDFQKGDIAEGYSVSREKKESFPLTVTSAQKNPTAFYLCASAAGGTDTQYFGPGTRLTVL.

The table lists this clonotype with a few counts. The chain recombines TRBV20-1 with TRBJ1-2, with 7 nucleotides matching TRBD1. Germline lookup yields CDR1 DFQATT and CDR2 SNEGSKA (reference sequence). The CDR3 consists of 15 residues. V lost 4 bases to trimming and J lost 4 bases; unmatched junction nucleotides: 12. The CDR3 region has the DNA TGCAGTGCTATACTACCGACAGGGTCGGGCTATGGCTACACCTTC. Encoded protein: CSAILPTGSGYGYTF.

This clonotype showed up many times. V and J are TRBV20-1 and TRBJ2-7; D unresolved. V lost 0 bases and J 3 bases, leaving 3 bases between the germline ends. The CDR3 consists of 11 residues. The germline gives CDR1 DFQATT, CDR2 SNEGSKA (reference sequence). CDR3 sequence: CSARDGYEQYF. Here the CDR3 DNA reads TGCAGTGCTAGAGATGGCTACGAGCAGTACTTC.